This TCR beta chain was recovered during a study of cytomegalovirus exposure and HLA in healthy donors. General observations from the study: Many donors carried some public TCRs, although rarity characterized most TCR sequences. Altogether, some 160 TCR beta chains were recorded as cytomegalovirus-associated. In vitro experiments confirmed that three CMV-associated chains were specific for CMV antigens.

In its sample, this clone was seen once. Antigen specificity is unknown. Data came from immunoSEQ multiplex PCR; TCRdb stores just in-frame clones and leaves some out. The sample includes around 230,000 clones, roughly 86% of them seen just once. The sequencing input was PBMCs. The sequence came from a woman in her twenties or thirties in good health and CMV-seropositive.

The CDR3 region is CASSLTGANYGYTF. In DNA, the CDR3 is TGTGCCAGCAGCTTGACAGGGGCTAACTATGGCTACACCTTC. This chain connects TRBV9 to TRBJ1-2; 8 bases agree with TRBD1. The CDR3 has 14 amino acids. Germline V gene data show CDR1 as SGDLS and CDR2 as YYNGEE. Germline trimming cut 4 bases from V and 0 bases from J; bases unmatched to any gene: 2.